The 24 T cell receptor beta chains listed next were all sequenced from one sample in a study of CD8 T cells in ankylosing spondylitis. The study's findings and limits: Ankylosing spondylitis blood appeared to carry a characteristic TCR beta motif of roughly 8 highly homologous variants.

These receptors have no known antigen. In TCRdb, the 5' RACE reads were re-called with MiXCR into one record per CDR3 protein. The sample holds about 330,000 distinct CDR3 sequences, approximately 8.2% seen once. Input material: blood, either unsorted or a sorted T cell fraction (not recorded which). The receptors here all came from a male donor with ankylosing spondylitis.

The chain employs TRBV12-3 or TRBV12-4 and TRBJ2-1; 8 bases agree with TRBD1. J lost 4 bases, V lost 4 bases, and 3 bases had no gene match. The CDR3 sequence is 14 residues long. DNA for the CDR3: TGTGCCAGCAGTTCATGGACAGGGTACAATGAGCAGTTCTTC. Amino acid sequence: CASSSWTGYNEQFF.

This clonotype appeared a few times. The CDR3, as DNA: TGTGCCAGCAGTGACGGACAGGGGGCGGTGAATGAGCAGTTCTTC. This codes for CASSDGQGAVNEQFF. This chain joins TRBV27 and TRBJ2-1; the match to TRBD1 covers 11 bases. Germline CDR1 MNHEY, CDR2 SMNVEV (reference sequence). The J segment lost 7 bases and the V segment lost 5 bases, leaving 7 bases of the junction unmatched. This CDR3 spans 15 amino acids.

The sample holds a few counts of this clonotype. This chain links TRBV19 with TRBJ1-5, with D unclear. Germline V gives CDR1 LNHDA, CDR2 SQIVND (reference sequence). V lost 8 bases and J 2 bases, leaving 16 bases between the germline ends. The CDR3 is 15 amino acids. The CDR3 here is CASASWEARNQPQHF. The CDR3 bases are TGTGCCAGTGCCAGTTGGGAGGCTCGCAATCAGCCCCAGCATTTT. Drawing the rest from reference TRBV19 and TRBJ1-5, the complete variable domain is DGGITQSPKYLFRKEGQNVTLSCEQNLNHDAMYWYRQDPGQGLRLIYYSQIVNDFQKGDIAEGYSVSREKKESFPLTVTSAQKNPTAFYLCASASWEARNQPQHFGDGTRLSIL.

The chain couples TRBV28 to TRBJ2-3; unclear D gene. The germline CDR1 and CDR2 sequences are MDHEN and SYDVKM. The CDR3 has 14 residues. V was cut by 4 bases and J by 6 bases, with 14 bases left in between. The CDR3 DNA reads as TGTGCCAGCAGTTCACACCAAGCCCCGGATACGCAGTATTTT. Protein: CASSSHQAPDTQYF.

In its sample, this clonotype was seen a few times. The J gene is TRBJ2-6, the V gene TRBV29-1; TRBD1 is a possible D gene (5 bases). The CDR3 consists of 15 residues. Trimming removed 6 bases from V and 2 bases from J, with 14 bases in between. Germline CDR1 reads SQVTM; CDR2 reads ANQGSEA. Written as DNA, the CDR3 is TGCAGCGTGCAGGGCGGAAGAGCTGGGGCCAACGTCCTGACTTTC. Encoded protein: CSVQGGRAGANVLTF.

This clonotype was counted many times. The V call is TRBV7-9, the J call TRBJ2-7; TRBD2 matches 10 bases. In germline, CDR1 is SEHNR, CDR2 FQNEAQ (reference sequence). With V trimmed by 5 bases and J by 4 bases, 11 bases remained unmatched. The length of the CDR3 is 16 residues. In DNA, the CDR3 is TGTGCCAGCAGCCCCCGAGTACCGGGACTAGCGTACGAGCAGTACTTC. It is translated as CASSPRVPGLAYEQYF.

Ten or more counts support this clonotype. The chain combines TRBV6-2 or TRBV6-3 with TRBJ2-7; 10 bases match TRBD2. After removal of 0 bases from V and 5 bases from J, the junction contained 13 bases not matched to a gene. CDR3 length equals 18 residues. Germline V CDR1 and CDR2: MNHEY, SVGEGT. This CDR3 is CASSYSRTSGTAGDEQYF. As DNA, the CDR3 is TGTGCCAGCAGTTACTCGAGAACTAGCGGGACGGCTGGCGACGAGCAGTACTTC.

The CDR3 DNA sequence: TGTGCCAGCAGCCCCGGGGGGACTACCCAGACCCAGTACTTC. It encodes CASSPGGTTQTQYF. This sequence joins TRBV11-3 and TRBJ2-5, with 7 bases that match TRBD2. The CDR3 consists of 14 residues. Germline values: CDR1 SGHNT, CDR2 YENEEA. J gave up 6 bases and V 5 bases, and 9 bases lay outside the gene matches. The complete variable domain, with remaining parts taken from reference TRBV11-3 and TRBJ2-5, reads EAGVVQSPRYKIIEKKQPVAFWCNPISGHNTLYWYLQNLGQGPELLIRYENEEAVDDSQLPKDRFSAERLKGVDSTLKIQPAELGDSAVYLCASSPGGTTQTQYFGPGTRLLVL.

This clonotype occurred many times. This chain links TRBV12-3 or TRBV12-4 with TRBJ2-7, with D unresolved. Trimming removed 1 base at V and 3 bases at J, with 13 bases between. The CDR3 sequence is 15 residues long. CDR3 region: CASSLEGADYYEQYF. CDR3 nucleotide sequence: TGTGCCAGCAGTTTAGAAGGCGCGGATTACTACGAGCAGTACTTC.

The chain links TRBV15 to TRBJ1-6; D gene ambiguous. Trimming took off 1 base at V and 4 bases at J, with 2 bases between the two ends. Germline CDR1 and CDR2: LNHNV and YYDKDF (reference sequence). This CDR3 is 13 amino acids long. The CDR3: CATSRAYNSPLHF. The CDR3 DNA sequence: TGTGCCACCAGCAGAGCTTATAATTCACCCCTCCACTTT.

This clonotype was counted a few times. V gene TRBV6-1 combines with J gene TRBJ2-7; 8 bases match TRBD2. The junction had 13 bases not matched to a gene; V was cut back by 6 bases and J by 0 bases. Per the germline V gene, CDR1 is MNHNS and CDR2 is SASEGT. The CDR3 has 17 amino acids. In nucleotides, the CDR3 is TGTGCCAGCAGCCGAGCGGGAGTGGATTTGAGCTCCTACGAGCAGTACTTC. Translated: CASSRAGVDLSSYEQYF.

This clonotype was counted a few times. This chain connects TRBV7-2 to TRBJ2-1; maybe TRBD2 (6 bases). Trimming removed 5 bases from V and 8 bases from J, with 22 bases in between. The CDR3 length is 16 residues. CDR1 SGHTA and CDR2 FQGNSA come from the germline V gene. The CDR3 DNA is TGTGCCAGCAGCCTAGTTTGGTGGGACTCGGCGGATGAGCAGTTCTTC. Translating it yields CASSLVWWDSADEQFF.

This clonotype came up a few times. The gene calls are TRBV12-3 or TRBV12-4 and TRBJ2-2; a weak D match, TRBD2 (6 bases). The ends were cut back, 3 bases at V and 1 base at J, with 12 bases in the middle. The CDR3 runs to 16 residues. The CDR3 loop reads CASSFAGRGNTGELFF. The CDR3 DNA is TGTGCCAGCAGTTTCGCGGGACGTGGGAACACCGGGGAGCTGTTTTTT.

This clonotype was seen at least ten times. This chain's CDR3 is CASSFSTGEFDEQYF. The CDR3 region has the DNA TGTGCCAGCAGTTTCTCGACAGGGGAGTTCGACGAGCAGTACTTC. This chain connects TRBV6-2 or TRBV6-3 to TRBJ2-7; TRBD1 matches at 8 bases. The CDR3 is 15 amino acids. Germline CDR1 is MNHEY and CDR2 is SVGEGT. V dropped 4 bases and J dropped 5; count of bases not matched to a gene: 10.

This chain links TRBV5-1 with TRBJ2-3; D possibly corresponds to TRBD1 (5 bases). V lost 0 bases and J lost 3, with 17 bases in between. The V gene's germline CDR1 is SGHRS and CDR2 YFSETQ. This CDR3 region has 17 residues. This CDR3 reads CASSLAGRGLITDTQYF. Written as DNA, the CDR3 is TGCGCCAGCAGCTTGGCTGGTAGGGGTCTGATAACAGATACGCAGTATTTT.

This clonotype was recorded many times. V and J are TRBV20-1 and TRBJ1-5; D is uncertain. The germline V gene encodes CDR1 DFQATT and CDR2 SNEGSKA (reference sequence). Trimming pared 3 bases from V and 5 bases from J, leaving 11 bases between. The CDR3 runs to 13 residues. This CDR3 reads CSASYGRDQPQHF. Here the CDR3 DNA reads TGCAGTGCTAGTTACGGTAGGGATCAGCCCCAGCATTTT.

The chain recombines TRBV9 with TRBJ2-7, with TRBD2 as a possible D gene (5 bases). Germline V gives CDR1 SGDLS, CDR2 YYNGEE. V was clipped by 3 bases and J by 1 base, with 14 bases between them. This CDR3 is built from 15 residues. The CDR3 is CASSADHLASYEQYF. In nucleotides, the CDR3 is TGTGCCAGCAGCGCTGACCACCTAGCTTCCTACGAGCAGTACTTC. Together with reference TRBV9 and TRBJ2-7, the CDR3 gives the full variable domain: DSGVTQTPKHLITATGQRVTLRCSPRSGDLSVYWYQQSLDQGLQFLIQYYNGEERAKGNILERFSAQQFPDLHSELNLSSLELGDSALYFCASSADHLASYEQYFGPGTRLTVT.

The rearrangement joins TRBV15 to TRBJ1-2; D ambiguous. CDR3 length: 13 residues. Germline values: CDR1 LNHNV, CDR2 YYDKDF (reference sequence). V was pared by 0 bases and J by 7 bases, with 9 bases between. CDR3 amino acids: CATSRDRHSGYTF. DNA for the CDR3: TGTGCCACCAGCAGAGATCGACACTCTGGCTACACCTTC.

The CDR3 protein is CASSFGTGDGQPQHF. The CDR3 region has the DNA TGTGCCAGCAGTTTCGGGACAGGGGACGGGCAGCCCCAGCATTTT. The genes are TRBV12-3 or TRBV12-4 and TRBJ1-5; 10 bases map to TRBD1. The CDR3 spans 15 residues. J gave up 7 bases and V 3 bases, and 6 bases lay outside the gene matches.

The chain couples TRBV5-1 to TRBJ1-2, with 7 nucleotides matching TRBD1. Germline CDR1 reads SGHRS; CDR2 reads YFSETQ. CDR3 length: 13 residues. Trimming cost V 4 bases and J 7 bases; bases outside gene matches: 7. CDR3 DNA sequence: TGCGCCAGCAGCCCGACAGGGAGTACTGGCTACACCTTC. It specifies CASSPTGSTGYTF.

V is TRBV11-2 and J is TRBJ2-7; D may be TRBD1 (5 bases). The CDR3 is made up of 14 amino acids. Germline V gives CDR1 SGHAT, CDR2 FQNNGV. The ends were cut back, 3 bases at V and 2 bases at J, with 11 bases in the middle. The CDR3 DNA is TGTGCCAGCAGCTTCCCAGGGCGAACCTACGAGCAGTACTTC. Its translation is CASSFPGRTYEQYF.

This clonotype was observed a few times. V and J are TRBV5-1 and TRBJ2-5, with TRBD1 identical over 8 bases. V shed 4 bases, J shed 3 bases, and the junction held 5 bases outside the gene matches. The CDR3 extends over 14 amino acids. CDR1 is SGHRS and CDR2 is YFSETQ in the germline V gene. The CDR3, as DNA: TGCGCCAGCAGCGGACAGGGTTCGAAAGAGACCCAGTACTTC. Translating gives CASSGQGSKETQYF.

In this sample, this clonotype turned up many times. V gene TRBV9 combines with J gene TRBJ2-1; no clear D gene. Deletions cut 0 bases from V and 8 bases from J, with 9 bases between. Germline V lookup: CDR1 SGDLS, CDR2 YYNGEE. This CDR3 contains 13 residues. The CDR3 loop reads CASSVVGFHEQFF. The CDR3 nucleotides read TGTGCCAGCAGCGTAGTGGGGTTCCATGAGCAGTTCTTC.

This clonotype showed up just a few times. For the CDR3, the DNA is TGCAGTGCTAGCGGACAGGGCCCGTGGATTGCTGAAGCTTTCTTT. This codes for CSASGQGPWIAEAFF. The chain has TRBV20-1 and TRBJ1-1; 8 nucleotides line up with TRBD1. CDR3 size: 15 residues. Germline CDR1 reads DFQATT; CDR2 reads SNEGSKA (reference sequence). The ends lost 3 bases at V and 6 bases at J; junction bases unmatched: 12.